These 17 T cell receptor beta chains share one sample of origin, sequenced in a study of blood T cells in healthy people across ages (dated by TCRdb to the mid-2010s). The protocol used for the library was 5' RACE. TCRdb names Illumina HiSeq 2500 as the instrument used. A second PCR of roughly 7 to 11 cycles was run with a J-beta primer mix and a sample-barcoded 5' primer. The public reads were reanalyzed by TCRdb: fastp trimming at Q25, MiXCR alignment, in-frame beta chains only. Rows merge per CDR3 protein into single entries with the most common DNA and genes. Here the sample has roughly 900,000 distinct CDR3 sequences; about 30% occur a single time. The ten largest clones take up about 18% of the sample. The sample consisted of blood. These receptor sequences come from a woman aged 80 or over in good health.

The sample holds many counts of this clonotype. The chain recombines TRBV15 with TRBJ2-4; D is unclear. The V end lost 1 base, the J end lost 3 bases, and 13 bases lay between the germline ends. Germline CDR1 LNHNV, CDR2 YYDKDF (reference sequence). The CDR3 length is 16 residues. The chain's CDR3 is CATSRGTMRGKNIQYF. The CDR3 DNA follows: TGTGCCACCAGCAGAGGCACGATGAGAGGCAAAAACATTCAGTACTTC. The variable domain in full, completed from reference TRBV15 and TRBJ2-4, reads DAMVIQNPRYQVTQFGKPVTLSCSQTLNHNVMYWYQQKSSQAPKLLFHYYDKDFNNEADTPDNFQSRRPNTSFCFLDIRSPGLGDTAMYLCATSRGTMRGKNIQYFGAGTRLSVL.

About this clonotype itself: A junction boundary mismatches the germline segment, possibly from a read error. This chain joins TRBV7-9 and TRBJ2-2; 13 nucleotides line up with TRBD2. Germline values: CDR1 SEHNR, CDR2 FQNEAQ (reference sequence). CDR3 length: 17 amino acids. The CDR3 spells CASSPGTSGVNAGELFF. For the CDR3, the DNA is TGTGCCAGCAGCCCAGGGACTAGCGGGGTGAACGCCGGGGAGCTGTTTTTT.

This clonotype has at least ten counts. The rearrangement uses TRBV5-1 and TRBJ1-2; the D gene is possibly TRBD1 (5 bases). Germline CDR1 is SGHRS and CDR2 is YFSETQ. Trimming cost V 3 bases and J 8 bases, with 17 bases left between them. The CDR3 spans 14 residues. This CDR3 reads CASSSGPPVPGYTF. As DNA, the CDR3 is TGCGCCAGCAGCTCGGGGCCGCCTGTTCCCGGCTACACCTTC.

V gene TRBV6-1 combines with J gene TRBJ2-4, with 11 bases fitting TRBD2. Germline V gene lookup returns CDR1 MNHNS and CDR2 SASEGT. The V segment lost 3 bases and the J segment 1 base; nucleotides outside the gene matches: 5. This CDR3 is 17 amino acids long. CDR3 region: CASSETSGMTAKNIQYF. CDR3 in DNA: TGTGCCAGCAGTGAGACTAGCGGGATGACGGCCAAAAACATTCAGTACTTC.

This clonotype was seen only a few times. The chain carries TRBV6-2 or TRBV6-3 and TRBJ1-2; D possibly corresponds to TRBD1 (6 bases). V lost 6 bases and J lost 3, with 17 bases in between. CDR1 and CDR2 (germline): MNHEY, SVGEGT. The CDR3 extends over 15 amino acids. CDR3 loop: CASRFSRGIYYGYTF. CDR3 nucleotide sequence: TGTGCCAGCAGATTCAGCAGGGGAATATACTATGGCTACACCTTC.

This chain uses TRBV4-3 with TRBJ1-4; D gene ambiguous. The V end was cut by 4 bases, the J end by 3 bases, with 15 bases between. CDR3 length: 16 amino acids. Germline lookup yields CDR1 LGHNA and CDR2 YSLEER. The DNA for the CDR3 is TGCGCCAGCAGCCGTCGATATAAGGTCGCTAATGAAAAACTGTTTTTT. Translation gives CASSRRYKVANEKLFF.

This rearrangement joins TRBV20-1 to TRBJ2-3; D possibly matches TRBD1 or TRBD2 (7 bases each). V lost 0 bases and J lost 3, with 16 bases in between. The germline V gene encodes CDR1 DFQATT and CDR2 SNEGSKA (reference sequence). CDR3 size: 16 residues. CDR3 DNA: TGCAGTGCTAGAGATCAGCTCCAGGGGGGGACAGATACGCAGTATTTT. It codes for CSARDQLQGGTDTQYF.

The chain employs TRBV19 and TRBJ1-1; D might be TRBD1 (6 bases). Germline CDR1 LNHDA, CDR2 SQIVND (reference sequence). The V end was cut by 6 bases, the J end by 3 bases, with 14 bases between. The CDR3 length is 14 residues. CDR3: CASSTQGTDTEAFF. The CDR3 region has the DNA TGTGCCAGTAGCACACAGGGAACGGACACTGAAGCTTTCTTT. Filled out from reference TRBV19 and TRBJ1-1, the complete variable domain reads DGGITQSPKYLFRKEGQNVTLSCEQNLNHDAMYWYRQDPGQGLRLIYYSQIVNDFQKGDIAEGYSVSREKKESFPLTVTSAQKNPTAFYLCASSTQGTDTEAFFGQGTRLTVV.

About this clonotype: A much larger clonotype is one base distant, so this may be a read error. The chain joins TRBV21-1 to TRBJ2-1; the tabulated D call, TRBD2, remains unverified against the DNA. TRBV21-1 is noted as a pseudogene. The CDR3 loop spans 15 amino acids. CDR3 sequence (DNA): TGTGCCAGCAGCAAAGGTTCCTGGCTAGGGGAGACCCAGTTCTTC. It yields the protein CASSKGSWLGETQFF.

To note about this clonotype: Given a much more abundant clone one base away, this may be a read error. This chain connects TRBV4-2 to TRBJ2-1, with D unclear. The DNA end favors TRBJ2-7, so the J call may be wrong. CDR1 is LGHNA and CDR2 is YNFKEQ in the germline V gene. This CDR3 spans 14 amino acids. This CDR3 is CASSQDLTNNEQYF. The CDR3 DNA sequence: TGTGCCAGCAGCCAAGATCTTACCAACAATGAGCAGTACTTC.

The V gene is TRBV24-1, the J gene TRBJ2-7; the D gene is possibly TRBD1 (6 bases). The CDR3 is made up of 15 amino acids. The V and J ends lost 3 bases and 7 bases respectively, with 18 bases between them. Germline V gene sequence: CDR1 KGHDR, CDR2 SFDVKD. In DNA, the CDR3 is TGTGCCACCAGTGATGCAGCAGGGGCCCCCAATGAGCAGTACTTC. Encoded protein: CATSDAAGAPNEQYF.

This clonotype has a count of ten or more. The V gene is TRBV5-1, the J gene TRBJ2-3; 9 nucleotides agree with TRBD2. Germline CDR1 SGHRS, CDR2 YFSETQ. The junction had 2 bases not matched to a gene; V was cut back by 1 base and J by 2 bases. This CDR3 has 15 residues. The CDR3 coding sequence is TGCGCCAGCAGCTTGCTAGCGGGGTACACAGATACGCAGTATTTT. This translates into CASSLLAGYTDTQYF.

The chain is built from TRBV2 and TRBJ1-1; the match to TRBD1 covers 10 bases. Trimming at V came to 6 bases and at J to 4 bases, leaving 5 bases not matched to a gene. The CDR3 covers 14 residues. Germline assignment: CDR1 SNHLY and CDR2 FYNNEI. CDR3 DNA: TGTGCCAGCAGGGGACAGGGGCGGGGCACTGAAGCTTTCTTT. Amino acid sequence: CASRGQGRGTEAFF.

The rearrangement joins TRBV11-2 to TRBJ2-5, with 7 bases matching TRBD1. The CDR3 covers 17 residues. Trimming removed 4 bases from V and 4 bases from J; junction bases left unmatched: 15. Germline CDR1 is SGHAT and CDR2 is FQNNGV. This CDR3 reads CASSSGPDRVLGETQYF. In DNA form, the CDR3 reads TGTGCCAGCAGCTCGGGTCCTGACAGGGTACTAGGAGAGACCCAGTACTTC.

CDR3 loop: CASSLGGSGVPQHF. Written as DNA, the CDR3 is TGTGCCAGCAGCTTAGGGGGTTCGGGTGTGCCCCAGCATTTT. The gene calls are TRBV7-2 and TRBJ1-5; D unclear. The germline V gene encodes CDR1 SGHTA and CDR2 FQGNSA. The CDR3 is 14 residues long. V gave up 1 base and J gave up 9 bases, with 13 bases separating them.

Concerning this clonotype itself: Sequence at one end of the junction differs from germline and may be a read error. V usage is TRBV7-9 and J usage is TRBJ1-1; perhaps TRBD1 as D (6 bases). CDR3 length: 15 amino acids. Germline V gene lookup returns CDR1 SEHNR and CDR2 FQNEAQ (reference sequence). The CDR3 DNA sequence: TGTGTCAGCAGTCCGGGGGCAGCCAGGGGAACTGAAGCTTTCTTT. Its translation: CVSSPGAARGTEAFF.

The V and J genes are TRBV19 and TRBJ1-1, with D possibly being TRBD1 (5 bases). CDR3 length: 13 residues. Germline loops: CDR1 LNHDA, CDR2 SQIVND (reference sequence). The V end lost 7 bases, the J end lost 1 base, and 10 bases lay between the germline ends. The CDR3 reads CASKFRGNTEAFF. In DNA, the CDR3 is TGTGCCAGTAAATTTAGGGGGAACACTGAAGCTTTCTTT.